Here is one T cell receptor beta chain with its context. Its antigen is not identified. The junction departs from the called germline gene at one end, perhaps through a read error. PCR primers comprised 60 Vbeta and 13 Jbeta primers. Profiling relied on immunoSEQ multiplex PCR, and the TCRdb table lists in-frame clones only, not all of them. Its table records about 120,000 clones. This sample is drawn from a study of cytomegalovirus exposure and HLA in healthy donors. Study findings and constraints: A later examination showed that TCR association rates differed by HLA locus, with DRB1 most and HLA-C fewest. A link between a missense DCLRE1C variant and TCR beta V- and J-gene trimming emerged from a later analysis.

The CDR3 length is 11 residues. Germline lookup yields CDR1 DFQATT and CDR2 SNEGSKA (reference sequence). This sequence was found in a man aged 18-30 years in good health and CMV-seronegative. The V and J genes are TRBV20-1 and TRBJ2-7; possibly TRBD1 for D (5 bases). Sequenced material: PBMCs. This CDR3 is CSAGDSYEQYF. The CDR3 nucleotides read TGCAGTGCTGGAGACAGCTACGAGCAGTACTTC.